This T cell receptor (beta chain) was documented in a study of T cells in Graves' hyperthyroidism and ophthalmopathy. Overall study findings and caveats: Using 13 V-J features, a model discriminated ophthalmopathy from stable hyperthyroidism.

Amplification of TCR beta CDR3 regions was performed using RNA transcripts as template. The HTBI primer set drove a first-round RT-PCR of the TCR CDR3. TCRdb redid the calling of the multiplex PCR reads with MiXCR, one entry per CDR3 protein. The sample includes approximately 600,000 distinct CDR3 sequences, around 20% of them seen just once. J lost 3 bases, V lost 5 bases, and 11 bases had no gene match. This CDR3 has 16 amino acids. Germline lookup yields CDR1 MNHNS and CDR2 SASEGT. This clonotype was counted only a few times. Its antigen remains unidentified. Sequenced input: blood. The clonotype originates from a man aged 25-45 years with Graves' ophthalmopathy. The chain recombines TRBV6-1 with TRBJ2-3; 7 bases map to TRBD2. DNA for the CDR3: TGTGCCAGCAGTTCCGAATCTCTAGCGGAGACAGATACGCAGTATTTT. It yields the protein CASSSESLAETDTQYF.